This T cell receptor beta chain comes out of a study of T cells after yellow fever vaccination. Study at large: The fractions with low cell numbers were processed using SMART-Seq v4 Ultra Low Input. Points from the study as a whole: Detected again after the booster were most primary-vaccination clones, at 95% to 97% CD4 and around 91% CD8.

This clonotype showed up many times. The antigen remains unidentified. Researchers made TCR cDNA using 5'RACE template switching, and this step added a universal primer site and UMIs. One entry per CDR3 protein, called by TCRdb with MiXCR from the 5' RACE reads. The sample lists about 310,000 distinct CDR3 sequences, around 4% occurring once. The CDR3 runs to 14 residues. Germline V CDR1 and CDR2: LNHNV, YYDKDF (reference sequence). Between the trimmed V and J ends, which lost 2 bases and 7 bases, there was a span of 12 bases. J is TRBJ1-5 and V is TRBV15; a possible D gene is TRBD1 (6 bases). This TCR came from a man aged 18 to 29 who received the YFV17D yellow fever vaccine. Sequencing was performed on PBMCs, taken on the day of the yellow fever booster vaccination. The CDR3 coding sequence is TGTGCCACCAGCAGACTACAGGGACGGCAGCCCCAGCATTTT. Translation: CATSRLQGRQPQHF.